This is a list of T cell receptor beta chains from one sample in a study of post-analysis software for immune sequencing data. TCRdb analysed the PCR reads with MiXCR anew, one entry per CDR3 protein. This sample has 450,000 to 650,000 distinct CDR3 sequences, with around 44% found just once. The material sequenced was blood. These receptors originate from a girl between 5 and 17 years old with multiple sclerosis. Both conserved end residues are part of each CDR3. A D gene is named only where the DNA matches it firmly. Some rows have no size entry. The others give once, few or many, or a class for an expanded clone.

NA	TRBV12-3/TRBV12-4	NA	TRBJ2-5	CASSADRREIQYF	TGTGCCAGCAGCGCAGACAGGAGGGAGATCCAGTACTTC
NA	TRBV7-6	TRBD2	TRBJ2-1	CASSLEAGGIYNEQFF	TGTGCCAGCAGCTTAGAAGCGGGAGGGATATACAATGAGCAGTTCTTC
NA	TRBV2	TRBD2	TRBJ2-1	CASSGAGRSPYNEQFF	TGTGCCAGCAGTGGAGCGGGGAGATCGCCCTACAATGAGCAGTTCTTC
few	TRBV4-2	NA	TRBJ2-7	CASSQDSGHNRAQYF	TGTGCCAGCAGCCAAGATTCCGGACACAATCGAGCGCAGTACTTC
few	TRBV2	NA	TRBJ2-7	CASSSLAYYEQYF	TGTGCCAGCAGCTCCTTGGCCTACTACGAGCAGTACTTC
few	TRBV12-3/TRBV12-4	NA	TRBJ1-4	CASSRGTGEKLFF	TGTGCCAGCAGCCGGGGAACTGGTGAAAAACTGTTTTTT
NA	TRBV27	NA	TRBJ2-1	CASSLIGEGGSVSYNEQFF	TGTGCCAGCAGTTTAATCGGAGAGGGGGGGTCCGTCTCCTACAATGAGCAGTTCTTC
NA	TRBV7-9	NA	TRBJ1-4	CASSFGQSNEKLFF	TGTGCCAGCAGCTTTGGACAAAGTAATGAAAAACTGTTTTTT
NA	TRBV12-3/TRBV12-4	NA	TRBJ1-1	CASSLMGDTEAFF	TGTGCCAGCAGTTTAATGGGTGACACTGAAGCTTTCTTT
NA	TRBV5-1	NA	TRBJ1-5	CASSLSWGNQPQHF	TGCGCCAGCAGCTTGTCATGGGGGAATCAGCCCCAGCATTTT
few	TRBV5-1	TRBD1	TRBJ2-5	CASTHGQVNQETQYF	TGCGCCAGCACCCATGGACAGGTCAACCAAGAGACCCAGTACTTC
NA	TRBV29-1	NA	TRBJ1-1	CSVFQGPEAFF	TGCAGCGTTTTCCAGGGCCCTGAAGCTTTCTTT
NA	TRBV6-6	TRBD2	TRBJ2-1	CASSYPSGGVNNEQFF	TGTGCCAGCAGTTACCCCAGCGGGGGGGTCAACAATGAGCAGTTCTTC
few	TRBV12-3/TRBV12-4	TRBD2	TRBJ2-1	CASSPSGLAAYNEQFF	TGTGCCAGCAGTCCCTCGGGACTAGCGGCCTACAATGAGCAGTTCTTC
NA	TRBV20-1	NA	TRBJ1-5	CSAREGGDQPQHF	TGCAGTGCTAGGGAGGGGGGGGATCAGCCCCAGCATTTT
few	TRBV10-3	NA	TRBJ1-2	CAISEPASGASNGYTF	TGTGCCATCAGTGAGCCCGCTTCCGGGGCGTCTAACGGCTACACCTTC
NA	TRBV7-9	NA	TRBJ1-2	CSSSLEGGYGYTF	TGTTCCAGCAGCTTAGAAGGGGGCTATGGCTACACCTTC
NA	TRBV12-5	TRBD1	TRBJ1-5	CASGLVLGQNLLSNQPQHF	TGTGCTAGTGGTTTGGTGTTGGGACAGAATTTACTTAGCAATCAGCCCCAGCATTTT
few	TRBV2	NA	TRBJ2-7	CASSVMEGYEQYF	TGTGCCAGTAGTGTTATGGAGGGCTACGAGCAGTACTTC
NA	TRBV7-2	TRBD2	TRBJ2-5	CASSSPGLVQETQYF	TGTGCCAGCAGCTCCCCGGGACTAGTCCAAGAGACCCAGTACTTC
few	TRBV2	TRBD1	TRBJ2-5	CASSDPGTGGQETQYF	TGTGCCAGCAGTGATCCGGGGACAGGGGGACAAGAGACCCAGTACTTC
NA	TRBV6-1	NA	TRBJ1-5	CASSERGRDKQPQHF	TGTGCCAGCAGTGAAAGGGGCAGGGATAAGCAGCCCCAGCATTTT
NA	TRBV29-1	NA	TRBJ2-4	CSVEDSSTEQYF	TGCAGCGTTGAGGACTCAAGTACGGAACAGTACTTC
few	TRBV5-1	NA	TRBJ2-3	CASSQGDTDTQYF	TGCGCCAGCAGTCAGGGCGACACAGATACGCAGTATTTT
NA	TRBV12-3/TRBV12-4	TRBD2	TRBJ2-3	CASSLNGGGKETQYF	TGTGCCAGCAGTTTAAATGGCGGGGGGAAGGAAACGCAGTATTTT
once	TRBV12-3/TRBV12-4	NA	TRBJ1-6	CAGRSGHPNSPLHF	TGTGCCGGCAGGTCGGGACACCCTAATTCACCCCTCCACTTT
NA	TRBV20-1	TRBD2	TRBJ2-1	CSTHSGGKALSSYNGQFF	TGCAGTACACATAGCGGGGGAAAGGCCCTCAGCTCCTACAATGGGCAGTTCTTC
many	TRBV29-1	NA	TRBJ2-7	CSGASGTRDEQYF	TGCAGCGGGGCTTCCGGGACGCGCGACGAGCAGTACTTC
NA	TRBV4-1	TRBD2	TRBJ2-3	CASSQDLGLAGGDTQYF	TGCGCCAGCAGCCAAGACCTGGGACTAGCGGGAGGAGATACGCAGTATTTT
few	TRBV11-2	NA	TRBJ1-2	CASRSRGPVYGYTF	TGTGCCAGCAGGTCCAGGGGCCCTGTCTATGGCTACACCTTC
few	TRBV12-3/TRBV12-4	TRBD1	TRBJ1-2	CASSSDRAYYGYTF	TGTGCCAGCAGTTCGGACAGGGCGTACTATGGCTACACCTTC
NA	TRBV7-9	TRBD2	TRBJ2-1	CASSTSGSRDNEQFF	TGTGCCAGCAGCACTAGCGGGAGTAGAGACAATGAGCAGTTCTTC
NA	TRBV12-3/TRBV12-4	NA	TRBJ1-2	CASSLETWKMQGNYGYTF	TGTGCCAGCAGTTTAGAAACTTGGAAAATGCAGGGGAACTATGGCTACACCTTC
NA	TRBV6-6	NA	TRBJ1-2	CASSYSPGPTNYGYTF	TGTGCCAGCAGTTACTCCCCGGGACCTACTAACTATGGCTACACCTTC
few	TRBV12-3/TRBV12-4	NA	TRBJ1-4	CASSLIGELFF	TGTGCCAGCAGTTTAATAGGGGAACTGTTTTTT
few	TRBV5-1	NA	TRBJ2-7	CASTVGSSSYEQYF	TGCGCCAGCACAGTGGGGAGCTCCTCCTACGAGCAGTACTTC
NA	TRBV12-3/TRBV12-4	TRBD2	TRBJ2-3	CASSLALGTSGGGTDTQYF	TGTGCCAGCAGTTTAGCCCTAGGGACTAGCGGGGGTGGCACAGATACGCAGTATTTT
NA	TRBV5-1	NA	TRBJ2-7	CASSLDGGQQYF	TGCGCCAGCAGCTTAGACGGGGGTCAGCAGTACTTC
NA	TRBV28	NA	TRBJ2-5	CTGGLRGAETQYF	TGTACCGGGGGGTTGAGGGGGGCAGAGACCCAGTACTTC
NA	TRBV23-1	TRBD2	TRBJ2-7	CASSQRLAGGAYEQYF	TGCGCCAGCAGTCAACGACTAGCGGGAGGGGCCTACGAGCAGTACTTC
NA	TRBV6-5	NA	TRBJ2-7	CASSGRGQITYEQYF	TGTGCCAGCAGTGGCCGCGGTCAAATTACCTACGAGCAGTACTTC